The rows below give T cell receptor beta chains drawn from one sample of a study of radiotherapy plus CTLA-4 blockade in lung cancer. Generated by immunoSEQ multiplex PCR, the TCRdb table keeps only in-frame clones and is missing some. This table has approximately 95,000 clones, roughly 80% appearing once. The sample here was peripheral blood, taken from a patient treated with radiotherapy plus ipilimumab. Source of these receptors: a human donor with non-small cell lung cancer who had a partial response to radiotherapy plus ipilimumab. Both conserved end residues are trimmed from each CDR3.

v_call: TRBV4-1; cdr3_aa: ASSLTPGLAGDPSYEQY
v_call: TRBV5-4; cdr3_aa: ASSTDSASPLH
v_call: TRBV7-3; cdr3_aa: ASSLTVQGPSTDTQY
v_call: TRBV5-8; cdr3_aa: ASPPGQGETNTEAF
v_call: TRBV7-9; cdr3_aa: ASSPTGGRNQPQH
v_call: TRBV5-1; cdr3_aa: ASSRTGTGSDTQY
v_call: TRBV7-2; cdr3_aa: ASSLGGYRETQY
v_call: TRBV6-5; cdr3_aa: ASGGQGARGYT
v_call: TRBV5-1; cdr3_aa: ASRVGNQETQY
v_call: TRBV5-1; cdr3_aa: ASSLRGPGGAKNIQY
v_call: TRBV9; cdr3_aa: ASSVGGGRPDTQY
v_call: TRBV2; cdr3_aa: ASSDGSSAAWETQY
v_call: TRBV5-4; cdr3_aa: ASSLLGAGQGAGNTIY
v_call: TRBV6-1; cdr3_aa: ASSGPQGPEAF
v_call: TRBV7-9; cdr3_aa: ASSSGLAGGQLYNEQF
v_call: TRBV15; cdr3_aa: ATSRDGSTENIQY
v_call: TRBV27; cdr3_aa: ASSLSGQPFRYGYT
v_call: TRBV28; cdr3_aa: ASSLWQGGRVDTEAF
v_call: TRBV5-1; cdr3_aa: ASSLGGLAREQF
v_call: TRBV15; cdr3_aa: ATSRDPGGDEKLF
v_call: TRBV7-9; cdr3_aa: ASSLYLREAF
v_call: TRBV5-1; cdr3_aa: ASSLPPGTSGTDEQF
v_call: TRBV5-4; cdr3_aa: ASSARQGEETQY
v_call: TRBV19; cdr3_aa: ASNSAYNSPLH
v_call: TRBV19; cdr3_aa: ASSRGLAGGQETQY
v_call: TRBV2; cdr3_aa: ASFQGPSNTGELF
v_call: TRBV2; cdr3_aa: ASSERWEGRF
v_call: TRBV28; cdr3_aa: ASSSFSLNTEAF
v_call: TRBV5-1; cdr3_aa: ASSLGGTGGAYQETQY
v_call: TRBV18; cdr3_aa: ASSQRTGSGQETQY
v_call: TRBV9; cdr3_aa: ASSVAGAGNTIY
v_call: TRBV6-5; cdr3_aa: ASARWGGSGGYT